This is a list of T cell receptor beta chains from one sample in a study of control samples from healthy donors and cancer patients. Clones were read by immunoSEQ multiplex PCR, and TCRdb kept only the in-frame ones, dropping some. The table includes around 77,000 clones, 80% to 95% detected once. The material sequenced was blood. These receptors all come from a woman between 55 and 75 years old in good health. The CDR3 runs from the conserved cysteine through the conserved F or W. Fields, in order: V gene, J gene, D gene, clone size, CDR3 DNA, CDR3 protein. A D gene is named only where the DNA matches it firmly. Clone size is not always given. Where it is, it says once, few, many or a class for expanded clones.

TRBV28	TRBJ1-6	TRBD1	NA	TGTGCCAGCTTAAATGAGAGGACAGGGTATTCACCCCTCCACTTT	CASLNERTGYSPLHF
TRBV9	TRBJ2-7	NA	NA	TGTGCCAGCAGCCGTTCGGACCACTACGAGCAGTACTTC	CASSRSDHYEQYF
TRBV2	TRBJ2-1	NA	NA	TGTGCCAGCAGGCGCCGGGACGCAGCCTACAATGAGCAGTTCTTC	CASRRRDAAYNEQFF
TRBV2	TRBJ2-1	TRBD1	NA	TGTGCCAGCAGTAGGTTGGGACAGGGTTACAATGAGCAGTTCTTC	CASSRLGQGYNEQFF
TRBV5-5	TRBJ2-3	NA	NA	TGTGCCAGCAGCTTGGTAGCGACCTCAGATACGCAGTATTTT	CASSLVATSDTQYF
TRBV5-4	TRBJ1-2	NA	NA	TGTGCCAGCAGCAGCCCCAGGACTAACTATGGCTACACCTTC	CASSSPRTNYGYTF
TRBV28	TRBJ1-4	TRBD1	NA	TGTGCCAGCAGTTTTGTCGACAGGGTAGGCGAAAAACTGTTTTTT	CASSFVDRVGEKLFF
TRBV12-3/TRBV12-4	TRBJ2-5	NA	NA	TGTGCCAGCAGTTGGCGGCAGCAAGAGACCCAGTACTTC	CASSWRQQETQYF
TRBV2	TRBJ1-6	NA	NA	TGTGCCAGCAGTGACCGGGGACGGTTCTTTTCACCCCTCCACTTT	CASSDRGRFFSPLHF
TRBV7-3	TRBJ2-6	NA	once	TGTGCCAGCAGTCCCTCTGGGGCCAACGTCCTGACTTTC	CASSPSGANVLTF
TRBV11-2	TRBJ2-2	NA	NA	TGTGCCAGCAGCTTAGCCCTAACGAACACCGGGGAGCTGTTTTTT	CASSLALTNTGELFF
TRBV6-6	TRBJ1-1	TRBD1	NA	TGTGCCAGCAGCCTGGGACAGCCGGCGACTGAAGCTTTCTTT	CASSLGQPATEAFF
TRBV29-1	TRBJ2-1	TRBD2	NA	TGCAGCGTTGGACTAGCGGGAGTAAGTAATGAGCAGTTCTTC	CSVGLAGVSNEQFF
TRBV14	TRBJ1-4	NA	NA	TGTGCCAGCAGCCGACGGGACGGAATCAATGAAAAACTGTTTTTT	CASSRRDGINEKLFF
TRBV5-1	TRBJ2-6	NA	NA	TGTGCCAGCAGCCCAACAGGAATCGGGGCCAACGTCCTGACTTTC	CASSPTGIGANVLTF
TRBV7-3	TRBJ2-7	NA	NA	TGTGCCAGCAGCTTATATGGGGGTAACGAGCAGTACTTC	CASSLYGGNEQYF
TRBV4-2	TRBJ2-5	NA	NA	TGTGCCAGCAGCCAAGATGGTCGGGAGACCCAGTACTTC	CASSQDGRETQYF
TRBV2	TRBJ1-1	TRBD1	once	TGTGCCAGCAGTGAACGGACAGGGGGCGGGACTGAAGCTTTCTTT	CASSERTGGGTEAFF
TRBV4-3	TRBJ2-7	NA	NA	TGCGCCAGCAGCCAGGCCGACTCCTACGAGCAGTACTTC	CASSQADSYEQYF
TRBV30	TRBJ1-3	NA	NA	TGTGCCTGGAACCCCGGGCCTCCCTCGGCAAACACCATATATTTT	CAWNPGPPSANTIYF
TRBV9	TRBJ2-5	NA	NA	TGTGCCAGCAGCGTATCCTGGGAACGGGGCGAGACCCAGTACTTC	CASSVSWERGETQYF
TRBV11-3	TRBJ1-1	NA	NA	TGTGCCAGCAGCTTAGGGCTAAACACTGAAGCTTTCTTT	CASSLGLNTEAFF
TRBV12-3/TRBV12-4	TRBJ2-5	NA	NA	TGTGCCAGCAGTTTAGAGCCGGGACCCCAGTACTTC	CASSLEPGPQYF
TRBV7-6	TRBJ1-1	NA	NA	TGTGCCAGCAGCTTAAATAGTGTTAACACTGAAGCTTTCTTT	CASSLNSVNTEAFF
TRBV9	TRBJ1-3	NA	NA	TGTGCCAGCAGCGTAGAGGCCTACTCTGGAAACACCATATATTTT	CASSVEAYSGNTIYF
TRBV5-1	TRBJ2-4	TRBD2	NA	TGCGCCAGCAGCTCCTCCGGGACTAGCGGGAGCGGGGCCAAAAACATTCAGTACTTC	CASSSSGTSGSGAKNIQYF
TRBV12-3/TRBV12-4	TRBJ2-7	NA	NA	TGTGCCAGCAGTTTGGACCCGGCCTACGAGCAGTACTTC	CASSLDPAYEQYF
TRBV5-1	TRBJ2-7	TRBD2	NA	TGCGCCAGCAGCTTCGATAGCGGGAGTAGCGTCGAGCAGTACTTC	CASSFDSGSSVEQYF
TRBV4-1	TRBJ1-4	NA	NA	TGCGCCAGCAGCCAAGTACGGGGGCTGTTAGATGAAAAACTGTTTTTT	CASSQVRGLLDEKLFF
TRBV5-4	TRBJ1-2	NA	NA	TGTGCCAGCAGCTTGGAAAGCAGCGCTAACTATGGCTACACCTTC	CASSLESSANYGYTF
TRBV14	TRBJ1-4	NA	once	TGTGCCAGCAGCGGGAATGGGGAAAAACTGTTTTTT	CASSGNGEKLFF
TRBV6-5	TRBJ1-1	NA	once	TGTGCCAGCAGTTACTCGCGAACAACTGAAGCTTTCTTT	CASSYSRTTEAFF
TRBV7-2	TRBJ2-3	NA	NA	TGTGCCAGCAGCCCCGGGCCTCGCACAGATACGCAGTATTTT	CASSPGPRTDTQYF
TRBV11-2	TRBJ2-5	NA	NA	TGTGCCAGCAGCTTAAGTGTAGAGACCCAGTACTTC	CASSLSVETQYF
TRBV12-3/TRBV12-4	TRBJ2-2	NA	NA	TGTGCCACCATGGAGGGGCCCGGGGAGCTGTTTTTT	CATMEGPGELFF
TRBV5-1	TRBJ2-5	NA	NA	TGCGCCAGCAGCTTGTTGGGTAGCGGACAAGAGACCCAGTACTTC	CASSLLGSGQETQYF
TRBV28	TRBJ1-1	NA	NA	TGTGCCAGCACACCCATACAGGGAATGGGCACTGAAGCTTTCTTT	CASTPIQGMGTEAFF
TRBV10-2	TRBJ1-5	NA	NA	TGCGCCAGCAGTGCAATCGATGGGCAGCCCCAGCATTTT	CASSAIDGQPQHF
TRBV6-5	TRBJ2-3	NA	NA	TGTGCCAGCAGTTACAATTACCTTAGCACAGATACGCAGTATTTT	CASSYNYLSTDTQYF
TRBV18	TRBJ2-1	NA	NA	TGTGCCAGCTCACCCGGGGCATACAATGAGCAGTTCTTC	CASSPGAYNEQFF